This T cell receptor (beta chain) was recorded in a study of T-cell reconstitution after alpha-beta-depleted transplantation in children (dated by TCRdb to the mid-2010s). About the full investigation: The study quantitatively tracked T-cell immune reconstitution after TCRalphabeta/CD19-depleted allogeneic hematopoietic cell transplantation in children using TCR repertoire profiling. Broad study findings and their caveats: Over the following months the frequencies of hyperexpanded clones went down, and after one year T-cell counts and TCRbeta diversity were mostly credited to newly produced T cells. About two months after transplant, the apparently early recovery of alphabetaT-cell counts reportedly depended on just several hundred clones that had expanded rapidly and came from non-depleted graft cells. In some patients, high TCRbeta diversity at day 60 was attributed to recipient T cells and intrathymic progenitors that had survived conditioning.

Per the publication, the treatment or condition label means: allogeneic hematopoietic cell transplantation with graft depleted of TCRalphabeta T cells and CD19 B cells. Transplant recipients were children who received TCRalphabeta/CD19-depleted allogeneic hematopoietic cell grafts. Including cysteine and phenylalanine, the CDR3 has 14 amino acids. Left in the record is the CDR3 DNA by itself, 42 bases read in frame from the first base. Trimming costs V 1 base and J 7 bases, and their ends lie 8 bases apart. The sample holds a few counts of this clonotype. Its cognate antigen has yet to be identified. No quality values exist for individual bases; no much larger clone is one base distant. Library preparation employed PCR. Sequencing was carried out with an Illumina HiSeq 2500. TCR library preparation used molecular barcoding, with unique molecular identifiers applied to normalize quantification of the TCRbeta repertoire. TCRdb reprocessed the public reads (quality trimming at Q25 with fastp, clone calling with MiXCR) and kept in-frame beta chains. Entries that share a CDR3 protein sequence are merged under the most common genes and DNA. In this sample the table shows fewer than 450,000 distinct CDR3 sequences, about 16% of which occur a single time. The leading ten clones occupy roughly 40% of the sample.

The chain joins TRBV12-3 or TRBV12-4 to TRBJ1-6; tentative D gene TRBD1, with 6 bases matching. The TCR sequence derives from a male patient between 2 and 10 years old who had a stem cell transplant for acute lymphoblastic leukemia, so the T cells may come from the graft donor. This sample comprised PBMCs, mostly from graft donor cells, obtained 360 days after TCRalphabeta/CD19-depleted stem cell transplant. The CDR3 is CASSLGTENSPLHF. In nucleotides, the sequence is TGTGCCAGCAGTTTAGGGACAGAGAATTCACCCCTCCACTTT.